The rows below give T cell receptor beta chains drawn from one sample of a study of tumor and adjacent non-tumor tissue in lung cancer. TCRdb re-derived calls from the multiplex PCR reads in MiXCR, one entry per CDR3 protein. The sample lists about 140,000 distinct CDR3 sequences, approximately 66% occurring once. What was sequenced was lung tumor tissue. These receptors all come from a man between 60 and 70 years old with small cell lung cancer. The CDR3 runs from the conserved cysteine through the conserved F or W.

J gene: TRBJ2-7
V gene: TRBV13
CDR3 protein: CASSLGSYEQYF

J gene: TRBJ1-1
V gene: TRBV30
CDR3 protein: CASSGRASNTEAFF

J gene: TRBJ1-5
V gene: TRBV6-1
CDR3 protein: CASSESGGYQPQHF

J gene: TRBJ1-4
V gene: TRBV20-1
CDR3 protein: CNASLRNRGAGEKLFF

J gene: TRBJ1-5
V gene: TRBV11-2
CDR3 protein: CASSLCRGQPQHF

J gene: TRBJ2-6
V gene: TRBV12-3/TRBV12-4
CDR3 protein: CASSQRREAGTNVLTF

J gene: TRBJ2-2
V gene: TRBV11-1
CDR3 protein: CASRQNTGELFF

J gene: TRBJ1-2
V gene: TRBV6-2/TRBV6-3
CDR3 protein: CTSRYDRSYGYTF

J gene: TRBJ2-5
V gene: TRBV10-1
CDR3 protein: CASSGHPISGGGHETQYF

J gene: TRBJ1-2
V gene: TRBV11-2
CDR3 protein: CASSQGGQDYGYTF

J gene: TRBJ2-1
V gene: TRBV6-6
CDR3 protein: CASSYSLAGGNEQSF

J gene: TRBJ2-7
V gene: TRBV28
CDR3 protein: CASRTERSSCEQYF

J gene: TRBJ2-7
V gene: TRBV11-3
CDR3 protein: CASSRPGTGIHGQYF

J gene: TRBJ2-7
V gene: TRBV12-3/TRBV12-4
CDR3 protein: CASSLVWGGEQYF

J gene: TRBJ2-6
V gene: TRBV6-1
CDR3 protein: CTSSEVPGRGRRSGANVLTF

J gene: TRBJ2-1
V gene: TRBV20-1
CDR3 protein: CSGLGGEYNEQFF

J gene: TRBJ2-3
V gene: TRBV29-1
CDR3 protein: CSIDSGGRYTQYF

J gene: TRBJ1-2
V gene: TRBV14
CDR3 protein: CASSRHGQNYGYTF

J gene: TRBJ2-5
V gene: TRBV28
CDR3 protein: CASSSTGGQETQYF

J gene: TRBJ2-5
V gene: TRBV29-1
CDR3 protein: CSVDVPLAVDTQYF

J gene: TRBJ2-7
V gene: TRBV11-3
CDR3 protein: CASSPPCLGVSSYEQYF

J gene: TRBJ2-5
V gene: TRBV11-2
CDR3 protein: CASSSGLGGARGETQYF

J gene: TRBJ2-2
V gene: TRBV6-1
CDR3 protein: CTSFPAHTGELFF